These 21 T cell receptor beta chains originate from one sample sequenced in a study of CD8 T cells in Susac syndrome. Random hexamers were used to reverse transcribe roughly 0.5 to 1 ug of RNA. TCRdb redid the calling of the immunoSEQ multiplex PCR reads with MiXCR, one entry per CDR3 protein. The table records about 300,000 distinct CDR3 sequences, 92% of them present only once. Sequenced sample: CD4+ T cells from PBMCs. Receptor source: a human donor with multiple sclerosis.

The chain couples TRBV10-3 to TRBJ1-1; D is possibly TRBD1 (6 bases). Trimming stripped 2 bases from V and 1 base from J, with 14 bases between. CDR3 length: 16 amino acids. The germline gives CDR1 ENHRY, CDR2 SYGVKD. The CDR3 sequence: CAISEGGQTGNTEAFF. The CDR3 region has the DNA TGTGCCATCAGTGAGGGGGGCCAAACAGGGAACACTGAAGCTTTCTTT.

This clonotype was seen a single time. The V gene is TRBV5-1, the J gene TRBJ2-2; perhaps TRBD2 as D (6 bases). Germline V gene lookup returns CDR1 SGHRS and CDR2 YFSETQ. This CDR3 is 16 amino acids long. V lost 4 bases and J 1 base, leaving 14 bases between the germline ends. The CDR3 here is CASSPEPTRNTGELFF. CDR3 nucleotide sequence: TGCGCCAGCAGCCCCGAACCGACTAGGAACACCGGGGAGCTGTTTTTT.

The chain carries TRBV9 and TRBJ2-3; TRBD2 matches 15 bases. The CDR3 runs 19 residues. Losses at the gene ends were 0 bases for V and 3 bases for J; bases not matched to a gene: 8. Germline CDR1 SGDLS, CDR2 YYNGEE. CDR3 sequence (DNA): TGTGCCAGCAGCGTAGCAGCCGGACTAGCGGGAGGGGCGACAGATACGCAGTATTTT. Protein product: CASSVAAGLAGGATDTQYF.

The chain joins TRBV4-1 to TRBJ1-1; TRBD1 matches 8 bases. Looked up from germline, CDR1 is MGHRA and CDR2 is YSYEKL. The V and J ends lost 3 bases and 0 bases, in that order; junction bases with no gene match: 3. CDR3 length: 15 residues. Here the CDR3 reads CASSHRQGMNTEAFF. The CDR3 nucleotides read TGCGCCAGCAGCCACAGACAGGGGATGAACACTGAAGCTTTCTTT.

The V and J genes are TRBV20-1 and TRBJ1-1; no clear D. This CDR3 contains 14 residues. V dropped 1 base and J dropped 4 bases, with 13 bases sitting between them. The germline V gene encodes CDR1 DFQATT and CDR2 SNEGSKA (reference sequence). For the CDR3, the DNA is TGCAGTGCTAGAGGCTCTGGCACCTTCACTGAAGCTTTCTTT. This gives the protein CSARGSGTFTEAFF.

V is TRBV6-1 and J is TRBJ2-5; D uncertain. The germline CDR1 and CDR2 sequences are MNHNS and SASEGT. The CDR3 has 13 residues. V lost 1 base to trimming and J lost 4 bases, with 7 bases between them. The CDR3 loop reads CASSEGALETQYF. Here the CDR3 DNA reads TGTGCCAGCAGTGAAGGGGCCCTAGAGACCCAGTACTTC.

The chain recombines TRBV5-1 with TRBJ2-2, with 7 bases lining up with TRBD1. The germline CDR1 and CDR2 sequences are SGHRS and YFSETQ. V was clipped by 2 bases and J by 7 bases; unmatched bases: 14. The CDR3 consists of 17 residues. This CDR3 reads CASSLSDRDRRGGELFF. DNA for the CDR3: TGCGCCAGCAGCTTATCCGACAGGGACCGACGGGGCGGGGAGCTGTTTTTT.

The chain has TRBV12-5 and TRBJ1-1; 9 bases agree with TRBD1. V was clipped by 4 bases and J by 5 bases; unmatched bases: 5. The germline CDR1 and CDR2 sequences are LGHNT and FRNRAP. The CDR3 loop spans 14 amino acids. The CDR3 region has the DNA TGTGCTAGTGGTTCCTCGGACAGGGGAACTGAAGCTTTCTTT. As protein: CASGSSDRGTEAFF.

The J gene is TRBJ2-1, the V gene TRBV29-1, with a weak D call TRBD1 (5 bases). CDR3 length: 13 residues. V was trimmed by 4 bases and J by 6 bases, leaving 13 bases between them. CDR1 is SQVTM, CDR2 ANQGSEA, per germline. The CDR3 here is CSVVKQGSNEQFF. CDR3 sequence (DNA): TGCAGCGTTGTCAAGCAGGGAAGCAATGAGCAGTTCTTC.

The gene calls are TRBV12-3 or TRBV12-4 and TRBJ1-1; D is ambiguous. V dropped 4 bases and J dropped 1 base, with 10 bases sitting between them. CDR3 length: 14 residues. The DNA for the CDR3 is TGTGCCAGCAGTTCCCGGACGGAGAACACTGAAGCTTTCTTT. As protein: CASSSRTENTEAFF.

CDR3 amino acids: CASSLLGGPSNEQFF. CDR3 in DNA: TGTGCCAGCAGTTTACTGGGGGGGCCGTCCAATGAGCAGTTCTTC. J is TRBJ2-1 and V is TRBV28; the D gene is possibly TRBD2 (7 bases). This CDR3 spans 15 amino acids. Germline lookup yields CDR1 MDHEN and CDR2 SYDVKM. V shed 2 bases and J shed 6 bases, with 14 bases lying between them.

The genes are TRBV5-6 and TRBJ2-5, with TRBD2 matching over 10 bases. Germline V lookup: CDR1 SGHDT, CDR2 YYEEEE. This CDR3 has 15 residues. Trimming cost V 5 bases and J 5 bases; bases outside gene matches: 9. As DNA, the CDR3 is TGTGCCAGCAGTATGGGACTAGCGAGATGGGAGACCCAGTACTTC. Protein product: CASSMGLARWETQYF.

This chain joins TRBV11-2 and TRBJ1-1, with D possibly being TRBD1 (5 bases). V lost 5 bases, J lost 3 bases, and 19 bases lay in between. Germline V gives CDR1 SGHAT, CDR2 FQNNGV. The CDR3 length is 16 residues. The chain's CDR3 is CASSPVGGQIYTEAFF. CDR3 nucleotides: TGTGCCAGCAGCCCAGTGGGGGGTCAAATCTACACTGAAGCTTTCTTT.

Written as DNA, the CDR3 is TGTGCCAGCAGGGACACAGGGGGATCGGAAGAGCAGTACTTC. Its translation is CASRDTGGSEEQYF. J is TRBJ2-7 and V is TRBV6-5, with 8 bases lining up with TRBD1. The CDR3 has 14 amino acids. Germline V gives CDR1 MNHEY, CDR2 SVGAGI. With 6 bases clipped from V and 7 bases from J, the junction kept 11 bases outside the gene matches.

This rearrangement joins TRBV6-2 or TRBV6-3 to TRBJ1-5; the D gene is possibly TRBD1 (6 bases). The CDR3 extends over 14 amino acids. Trimming left V 5 bases short and J 3 bases short, with 11 bases between. Germline V gene data show CDR1 as MNHEY and CDR2 as SVGEGT. The chain's CDR3 is CASSPQGNNQPQHF. Here the CDR3 DNA reads TGTGCCAGCAGTCCACAGGGAAACAATCAGCCCCAGCATTTT.

V usage is TRBV28 and J usage is TRBJ2-2; 7 nucleotides align to TRBD2. Germline V CDR1 and CDR2: MDHEN, SYDVKM. V dropped 5 bases and J dropped 5; count of bases not matched to a gene: 8. The CDR3 is 15 residues long. CDR3 DNA: TGTGCCAGCAGTAAACCGGGGACTAAAACCGGGGAGCTGTTTTTT. Translated: CASSKPGTKTGELFF.

The CDR3 region is CASSTQPGTGTNQPQHF. CDR3 nucleotides: TGTGCCAGTAGTACCCAGCCCGGGACAGGGACCAATCAGCCCCAGCATTTT. The chain joins TRBV19 to TRBJ1-5, with 9 bases aligning to TRBD1. The CDR3 spans 17 residues. In germline, CDR1 is LNHDA, CDR2 SQIVND (reference sequence). V shed 4 bases and J 3 bases; nucleotides not matched to a gene: 10. Filled out from reference TRBV19 and TRBJ1-5, the complete variable domain reads DGGITQSPKYLFRKEGQNVTLSCEQNLNHDAMYWYRQDPGQGLRLIYYSQIVNDFQKGDIAEGYSVSREKKESFPLTVTSAQKNPTAFYLCASSTQPGTGTNQPQHFGDGTRLSIL.

The genes are TRBV5-1 and TRBJ2-3, with D tentatively TRBD2 (5 bases). The CDR3 loop spans 12 amino acids. Looked up from germline, CDR1 is SGHRS and CDR2 is YFSETQ. V was pared by 4 bases and J by 6 bases, with 9 bases between. CDR3: CASSREGDTQYF. CDR3 nucleotides: TGCGCCAGCAGCCGGGAAGGGGATACGCAGTATTTT.

The V gene is TRBV29-1, the J gene TRBJ2-7; maybe TRBD2 (6 bases). The CDR3 sequence is 14 residues long. The V gene's germline CDR1 is SQVTM and CDR2 ANQGSEA. V was cut by 7 bases and J by 0 bases, with 16 bases left in between. CDR3 in amino acids: CSAKAGQSSYEQYF. CDR3 nucleotides: TGCAGCGCTAAAGCGGGCCAGAGCTCCTACGAGCAGTACTTC.

The chain employs TRBV30 and TRBJ2-6, with 8 bases that match TRBD1. CDR1 and CDR2 from the germline V gene are GTSNPN and SVGIG (reference sequence). The CDR3 has 17 residues. J gave up 2 bases and V 5 bases, and 11 bases lay outside the gene matches. The CDR3 spells CAWVRGQGRAGANVLTF. In DNA, the CDR3 is TGTGCCTGGGTCCGTGGACAGGGTAGGGCTGGGGCCAACGTCCTGACTTTC.

The chain links TRBV19 to TRBJ1-6, with 8 nucleotides matching TRBD1. CDR1 is LNHDA and CDR2 is SQIVND in the germline V gene (reference sequence). The CDR3 length is 14 residues. V gave up 6 bases and J gave up 6 bases; unmatched junction bases: 4. CDR3 amino acids: CASRNDRGNSPLHF. The CDR3 DNA sequence: TGTGCCAGTAGAAATGACAGGGGTAATTCACCCCTCCACTTT.